These 20 T cell receptor beta chains originate from one sample sequenced in a study of blood T cell repertoires in COVID-19. TCRdb's table, derived via immunoSEQ multiplex PCR, lists solely in-frame clones and lacks some. The sample carries some 400,000 clones, roughly nine tenths recorded once. The sequencing sample was made of PBMCs or T cells enriched from blood (not recorded which). Receptors originate from a woman in her forties who had been exposed to COVID-19.

This clone was picked up one time. The rearrangement joins TRBV7-2 to TRBJ2-1, with TRBD2 matching 7 bases. V gave up 3 bases and J gave up 10 bases; unmatched junction bases: 6. CDR1 and CDR2 from the germline V gene are SGHTA and FQGNSA. This CDR3 is built from 13 residues. DNA for the CDR3: TGTGCCAGCAGCTTTGGACTAGATCAGGAGCAGTTCTTC. Residues: CASSFGLDQEQFF.

The chain is built from TRBV29-1 and TRBJ1-5; D ambiguous. CDR1 is SQVTM and CDR2 is ANQGSEA in the germline V gene. This CDR3 is built from 12 residues. Trimming took 5 bases from V and 4 from J, leaving 9 bases between them. CDR3 bases: TGCAGCGTTCGGCAGAGGAATCAGCCCCAGCATTTT. Amino acids: CSVRQRNQPQHF.

This clone was seen a handful of times. Other DNA sequences in the same sample also yield this CDR3. The CDR3, as DNA: TGTGCCAGCAGCTTAGACAGGAACACTGAAGCTTTCTTT. This encodes CASSLDRNTEAFF. The V and J genes are TRBV7-3 and TRBJ1-1; D possibly corresponds to TRBD1 (5 bases). V lost 2 bases and J 1 base, leaving 5 bases between the germline ends. CDR3 length equals 13 residues. Looked up from germline, CDR1 is SGHTA and CDR2 is FQGTGA.

The chain has TRBV30 and TRBJ2-7; weak D call: TRBD2 (7 bases). This CDR3 has 15 amino acids. Germline V lookup: CDR1 GTSNPN, CDR2 SVGIG (reference sequence). V was pared by 2 bases and J by 5 bases, with 19 bases between. The CDR3 region has the DNA TGTGCCTGGAGTATGATTCGGGGGGCGAAAGACGAGCAGTACTTC. Residues: CAWSMIRGAKDEQYF.

The J gene is TRBJ1-1, the V gene TRBV29-1; TRBD1 is a possible D gene (5 bases). Between the trimmed V and J ends, which lost 8 bases and 1 base, there was a span of 14 bases. The CDR3 is made up of 13 amino acids. Germline lookup yields CDR1 SQVTM and CDR2 ANQGSEA. Here the CDR3 reads CSSIPQGNTEAFF. The DNA for the CDR3 is TGCAGCTCCATCCCTCAGGGGAACACTGAAGCTTTCTTT.

The rearrangement links TRBV14 to TRBJ2-5, with D possibly TRBD1 on 5 matching bases. Per the germline V gene, CDR1 is SGHDN and CDR2 is FVKESK. CDR3 size: 15 residues. The germline V and J ends were trimmed by 6 bases and 4 bases, with 18 bases remaining between them. In nucleotides, the CDR3 is TGTGCCAGCAGTGATGCCAGGGCTAGTGGAGAGACCCAGTACTTC. Protein: CASSDARASGETQYF.

The CDR3 region is CASSLSRARTEAFF. The CDR3 coding sequence is TGTGCCAGCAGCTTATCCAGGGCTCGCACTGAAGCTTTCTTT. The rearrangement links TRBV7-8 to TRBJ1-1, with D perhaps matching TRBD1 (5 bases). The V end was cut by 2 bases, the J end by 4 bases, with 11 bases between. The germline V gene has CDR1 SGHVS and CDR2 FQNEAQ. The CDR3 sequence is 14 residues long.

The table lists this clone with a few counts. This chain connects TRBV5-6 to TRBJ2-2; a possible D gene is TRBD1 (6 bases). V was cut by 2 bases and J by 0 bases, with 14 bases left in between. This CDR3 contains 17 residues. Germline CDR1 is SGHDT and CDR2 is YYEEEE. The CDR3 DNA reads as TGTGCCAGCAGCTTACCGACAGGACCCGCGAACACCGGGGAGCTGTTTTTT. Translating it yields CASSLPTGPANTGELFF.

The chain employs TRBV4-1 and TRBJ1-2; TRBD1 might be the D (5 bases). The germline CDR1 and CDR2 sequences are MGHRA and YSYEKL. The CDR3 is 14 amino acids. V lost 3 bases to trimming and J lost 2 bases, with 10 bases between them. DNA of the CDR3: TGCGCCAGCAGCCACCCCGACAGAAACTATGGCTACACCTTC. Translation: CASSHPDRNYGYTF.

The V call is TRBV10-1, the J call TRBJ1-1; D unresolved. V lost 2 bases and J lost 11, with 12 bases in between. This CDR3 spans 12 amino acids. CDR1 and CDR2 (germline): WNHNN, SYGVQD (reference sequence). CDR3 protein: CASSEPRGAAFF. The CDR3 region has the DNA TGCGCCAGCAGTGAGCCGCGAGGCGCCGCTTTCTTT.

The V gene is TRBV4-2, the J gene TRBJ1-5; tentative D call: TRBD1 (6 bases). V shed 0 bases and J shed 2 bases, with 8 bases lying between them. Germline CDR1 and CDR2: LGHNA and YNFKEQ. The CDR3 totals 15 residues. The CDR3 DNA follows: TGTGCCAGCAGCCAAGATAGACAGGGCAATCAGCCCCAGCATTTT. Its protein is CASSQDRQGNQPQHF.

The chain recombines TRBV2 with TRBJ1-4; tentative D call: TRBD1 (6 bases). The CDR3 contains 15 residues. The ends were cut back, 3 bases at V and 6 bases at J, with 14 bases in the middle. Germline CDR1 is SNHLY and CDR2 is FYNNEI. This chain's CDR3 is CASSDVAGVDEKLFF. Here the CDR3 DNA reads TGTGCCAGCAGTGATGTGGCAGGGGTTGATGAAAAACTGTTTTTT.

The chain joins TRBV27 to TRBJ2-7; 9 bases are shared with TRBD2. With 2 bases clipped from V and 6 bases from J, the junction kept 5 bases outside the gene matches. Germline assignment: CDR1 MNHEY and CDR2 SMNVEV (reference sequence). This CDR3 has 14 amino acids. CDR3 region: CASSLGSGSFEQYF. CDR3 bases: TGTGCCAGCAGTTTAGGTAGCGGGAGCTTCGAGCAGTACTTC.

This clone was counted once. V is TRBV7-9 and J is TRBJ2-3, with TRBD1 matching 8 bases. From germline, CDR1 is SEHNR and CDR2 FQNEAQ (reference sequence). With V trimmed by 2 bases and J by 7 bases, 8 bases remained unmatched. The CDR3 covers 15 residues. The CDR3 DNA sequence: TGTGCCAGCAGCTTAAGGCAGGGGGCCGCTCATACGCAGTATTTT. The encoded protein is CASSLRQGAAHTQYF.

In its sample, this clone was seen a few times. The chain carries TRBV11-2 and TRBJ1-1; no firm D call. Germline assignment: CDR1 SGHAT and CDR2 FQNNGV. The CDR3 spans 16 residues. V was trimmed by 2 bases and J by 0 bases, leaving 13 bases between them. The CDR3 region has the DNA TGTGCCAGCAGCTTACCGGACTTGGTGGTGAACACTGAAGCTTTCTTT. This codes for CASSLPDLVVNTEAFF.

The CDR3 reads CASSLDWAAVHGAPGNTIYF. DNA for the CDR3: TGTGCCAGCAGCTTAGATTGGGCGGCGGTACATGGGGCACCTGGAAACACCATATATTTT. V gene TRBV11-3 combines with J gene TRBJ1-3; D is perhaps TRBD1 (5 bases). The V gene lost 0 bases and the J gene lost 2 bases, with 23 bases spanning the gap. CDR1 is SGHNT, CDR2 YENEEA, per germline. This CDR3 has 20 residues.

The chain employs TRBV5-5 and TRBJ2-7; D possibly corresponds to TRBD1 (6 bases). Trimming removed 6 bases from V and 2 bases from J, with 21 bases in between. The CDR3 has 16 amino acids. Per germline, CDR1 SGHKS and CDR2 YYEKEE (reference sequence). This CDR3 reads CASNSIQGLPTYEQYF. CDR3 bases: TGTGCCAGCAATTCGATACAGGGCCTACCTACCTACGAGCAGTACTTC.

The rearrangement links TRBV19 to TRBJ1-4; no definite D call. V lost 7 bases to trimming and J lost 7 bases, with 22 bases between them. Germline V gene data show CDR1 as LNHDA and CDR2 as SQIVND (reference sequence). The CDR3 has 16 amino acids. CDR3 bases: TGTGCCAGTATACCGAACGGCCTGGAGAGAAGTGAAAAACTGTTTTTT. Translating gives CASIPNGLERSEKLFF.

This chain connects TRBV9 to TRBJ1-2; TRBD1 matches 12 bases. The V segment lost 2 bases and the J segment 4 bases; nucleotides outside the gene matches: 15. The CDR3 contains 19 residues. Germline V gene lookup returns CDR1 SGDLS and CDR2 YYNGEE. CDR3 residues: CASSVLPGQGAPSFYGYTF. CDR3 sequence (DNA): TGTGCCAGCAGCGTTCTGCCGGGACAGGGGGCCCCTTCCTTCTATGGCTACACCTTC.

The chain employs TRBV3-1 (or the pseudogene TRBV3-2) and TRBJ2-7; 12 nucleotides line up with TRBD1. The junction had 9 bases not matched to a gene; V was cut back by 0 bases and J by 0 bases. The germline gives CDR1 LGHDT, CDR2 YNNKEL (reference sequence). This CDR3 contains 19 residues. CDR3 residues: CASSQDPGQGAPSSYEQYF. CDR3 in DNA: TGTGCCAGCAGCCAAGATCCGGGACAGGGGGCCCCGAGCTCCTACGAGCAGTACTTC.